This TCR beta chain was sequenced during a study of graft-versus-host responses after intestinal transplantation (dated by TCRdb to the early 2020s). Study-level background: The transplants that recipients got were multivisceral, liver-intestinal, or isolated intestinal. After intestinal transplantation, graft-versus-host and host-versus-graft alloreactive T cell clones were followed in the graft, circulation and bone marrow using bulk TCR-beta CDR3 sequencing. Rather than going through the commercial service, samples from a few later patients were sequenced in-house on an Illumina MiSeq and processed with MiXCR. Anti-thymocyte globulin induction was given to all recipients, followed by maintenance tacrolimus and steroids for two to four years. A peak of at least 4% donor T cells among recipient peripheral blood mononuclear cells was the definition used for donor T cell macrochimerism. A cohort of 24 intestinal transplant recipients, including one retransplant, was enrolled, and a few patients lacking pretransplant specimens were excluded. Alloreactive clones were identified by sequencing pre-transplant mixed lymphocyte reaction products and comparing these products with unstimulated pre-transplant donor and recipient T cells.

What this sample's time point label stands for: cells obtained before transplantation from donor or recipient. CD3+CD4+ and CD3+CD8+ populations were FACS-sorted from unstimulated pre-transplant donor and recipient cells taken from spleen or lymph nodes. With regard to this clone: The antigen it recognizes is unknown. No much larger clone is present one base from it, and per-base qualities are unavailable.

The investigation overall reported the following: GvH clones were found in recipient bone marrow, and some of the GvH clones appeared earlier in ileal mucosa or blood, which is consistent with an intestinal mucosal origin. Early after transplant, peak levels of circulating GvH clones were found to be associated with declines in HvG clones. In patients with donor T cell macrochimerism, the allografts had high GvH to HvG T cell clonal ratios. The relatively low number and heterogeneity of intestinal transplant patients limited the conclusions.

V and J lose 0 bases and 5 bases, and a span of 11 bases separates them. Inclusive of the bounding cysteine and phenylalanine, the CDR3 is 14 residues long. Only the CDR3 portion is preserved as DNA: 42 bases, with reading frame beginning at the first base. Sequences SGHRS (CDR1) and YFSETQ (CDR2) are obtained from the germline V gene. Library creation used the immunoSEQ multiplex PCR assay. For most patients, genomic DNA was isolated with the Qiagen DNeasy Blood and Tissue Kit and sent frozen to Adaptive Biotechnologies for TCR sequencing. Adaptive Biotechnologies carried out high-throughput TCR-beta CDR3 sequencing of genomic DNA for most patients. The original pipeline was this. Adaptive's ImmunoSEQ software was the source of the TCR sequencing data for 15 to 20 patients, while a few other patients were processed with MiXCR and VDJtools. CD4 versus CD8 sorting errors were corrected by removing sequences found in both subsets at a frequency ratio below 5:1. CDR3 nucleotide sequences shared between donor and recipient were removed because the origin of such sequences could not be assigned. Alloreactive clones required at least 2-fold expansion over unstimulated cells and minimum CFSE-low frequency of 0.002% (template counts) or 0.001% (read counts). Clones detected in sequenced pre-transplant spleen, lymph node, or MLR CFSE-low populations of the donor or recipient were defined as mappable. Cumulative frequency of alloreactive clones was calculated as a percentage of all sequences weighted by copy number. Entries here come from immuneACCESS through TCRdb and include only in-frame sequences with V and J called. Some clones fail to appear in such tables; in the studies checked, an unresolved V gene covers under half of the shortfall, and the cause of the remainder is unknown. V, J and clone size are those of that table, while D and trimming were read from the DNA. This sample comprises about 89,000 clones, just under 95% of them detected only once. The ten largest clones represent about 0.28% of the sample.

Sequenced here: unstimulated CD4+ T cells sorted from spleen or lymph node cells, sampled before intestinal transplant. This chain is built from TRBV5-1 and TRBJ1-1; 6 matching bases give a weak D call of TRBD1. This clonotype originated in a human donor who received an intestinal transplant. The nucleotide sequence is given as TGCGCCAGCAGCTTGGATACAGGGAGGACTGAAGCTTTCTTT. Translated, this gives CASSLDTGRTEAFF.